This TCR beta chain was obtained from a study of cytomegalovirus exposure and HLA in healthy donors. The primer mix had 60 Vbeta and 13 Jbeta primers. Libraries were prepared by immunoSEQ multiplex PCR; TCRdb keeps only in-frame clonotypes and omits some of them. The sample comprises 100,000 to 150,000 clones, 74% of which are singletons, and almost 6% rests with the top ten. General study results and limits: Follow-up analysis found HLA locus-dependent TCR association rates, highest for DRB1 and lowest for HLA-C. A later analysis, which compared TCR beta chains of equal frequency, found the HLA-associated ones more clonally expanded. When analyzed later, a missense DCLRE1C variant was found to be linked to TCR beta V- and J-gene trimming.

This clone was found once. Its target is unknown. The CDR3 is made up of 13 amino acids. The V segment lost 10 bases and the J segment 4 bases; nucleotides outside the gene matches: 3. Germline V gene lookup returns CDR1 SGHTA and CDR2 FQGNSA. Specimen: PBMCs. This TCR derives from a woman aged 50 to 60 in good health and CMV-seropositive. The chain employs TRBV7-2 and TRBJ2-2, with 10 positions matching TRBD1. The CDR3 loop reads CAIRTGGTGELFF. CDR3 nucleotides: TGTGCCATTCGGACAGGGGGCACCGGGGAGCTGTTTTTT.